These T cell receptor beta chains were read from a single sample in a study of Ad26.COV2.S vaccination and SARS-CoV-2 variants. Method: immunoSEQ multiplex PCR; TCRdb's copy keeps in-frame clones and lacks some. The sample lists about 350,000 clones; 86% were seen once. The sample was peripheral blood, taken in a trial of Ad26.COV2.S vaccine versus placebo. These receptors came from a person aged 18 to 65 who received the Ad26.COV2.S COVID-19 vaccine or a placebo. Both conserved end residues are part of each CDR3. D genes are given only for firm matches. Clone size is given for some rows only: seen once, a few or many times, or a class if the clone is expanded.

NA | 17 | TRBD1 | TRBJ1-1 | TRBV25-1 | TGTGCCAGCAGTGAATCGGGCAGGGGGCGTTCGGACACTGAAGCTTTCTTT | CASSESGRGRSDTEAFF
NA | 14 | NA | TRBJ2-2 | TRBV19 | TGTGCCAGTAGAGGTACAGGAGGCACCGGGGAGCTGTTTTTT | CASRGTGGTGELFF
NA | 12 | TRBD2 | TRBJ2-3 | TRBV7-9 | TGTGCCAGCAGCCTTAGCGGGGAGACGCAGTATTTT | CASSLSGETQYF
NA | 16 | TRBD1 | TRBJ2-6 | TRBV6-2/TRBV6-3 | TGTGCCAGCAGCCATGGACAGGGGTCCGGGGCCAACGTCCTGACTTTC | CASSHGQGSGANVLTF
once | 15 | NA | TRBJ1-2 | TRBV7-9 | TGTGCCAGCAGCTTCCCTGGCCAGGGGAACTATGGCTACACCTTC | CASSFPGQGNYGYTF
NA | 18 | TRBD2 | TRBJ2-3 | TRBV2 | TGTGCCAGCAGTGAGGACCTAGCGGACCTTTTTAGCACAGATACGCAGTATTTT | CASSEDLADLFSTDTQYF
NA | 15 | NA | TRBJ2-1 | TRBV19 | TGTGCCAGTAGAGGGCCCGGGGAAGGGTGGAATGAGCAGTTCTTC | CASRGPGEGWNEQFF
NA | 14 | NA | TRBJ1-1 | TRBV10-3 | TGTGCCATCAGTGAGGGACAACCGAACACTGAAGCTTTCTTT | CAISEGQPNTEAFF
NA | 14 | NA | TRBJ2-3 | TRBV5-1 | TGCGCCAGCAGCTTGGTTCAGGGAGCAGATACGCAGTATTTT | CASSLVQGADTQYF
NA | 14 | NA | TRBJ2-2 | TRBV9 | TGTGCCAGCAGCAAGAGTGGGGGAACCGGGGAGCTGTTTTTT | CASSKSGGTGELFF
NA | 14 | NA | TRBJ2-7 | TRBV2 | TGTGCCAGCAGTTGGGAAAGGGGGGGATACGAGCAGTACTTC | CASSWERGGYEQYF
NA | 16 | NA | TRBJ1-3 | TRBV7-9 | TGTGCCAGCAGCTCGCCCGGGGGAGCATCTGGAAACACCATATATTTT | CASSSPGGASGNTIYF
NA | 14 | TRBD1 | TRBJ2-7 | TRBV7-3 | TGTGCCAGCAGCCCGGGACAGGGATACCACGAGCAGTACTTC | CASSPGQGYHEQYF
NA | 13 | NA | TRBJ2-5 | TRBV27 | TGTGCCAGCGGTAGTTTTCATGGGGAGACCCAGTACTTC | CASGSFHGETQYF
NA | 14 | NA | TRBJ1-5 | TRBV9 | TGTGCCAGCAGCCAGGACAGATTCAATCAGCCCCAGCATTTT | CASSQDRFNQPQHF
NA | 15 | NA | TRBJ2-1 | TRBV9 | TGTGCCAGCAGCGTAGCCGGGGTACCGCGAAATGAGCAGTTCTTC | CASSVAGVPRNEQFF
NA | 15 | TRBD2 | TRBJ2-2 | TRBV3-1/TRBV3-2 | TGTGCCAGCAGCCAAATAGCGGGGAGATCCGGGGAGCTGTTTTTT | CASSQIAGRSGELFF
NA | 13 | NA | TRBJ2-7 | TRBV6-2/TRBV6-3 | TGTGCCAGCAGTTTCCCCGGGATCTACGAGCAGTACTTC | CASSFPGIYEQYF
NA | 15 | TRBD1 | TRBJ2-1 | TRBV7-9 | TGTGCCAGCAGCTTAGCGCTGACAGGGTACGATGAGCAGTTCTTC | CASSLALTGYDEQFF
NA | 18 | NA | TRBJ2-1 | TRBV6-2/TRBV6-3 | TGTGCCAGCAGCTCTCTTTTACCGGGACTTTGGACCTACAATGAGCAGTTCTTC | CASSSLLPGLWTYNEQFF
few | 16 | NA | TRBJ1-3 | TRBV18 | TGTGCCAGCTCACTTTCCGACAACCTCTCTGGAAACACCATATATTTT | CASSLSDNLSGNTIYF
NA | 14 | TRBD2 | TRBJ2-7 | TRBV30 | TGTGCCTGGAGTGTGTCTAGCGGGAGCTACGAGCAGTACTTC | CAWSVSSGSYEQYF
NA | 13 | TRBD1 | TRBJ2-7 | TRBV2 | TGTGCCAGTGCGACAGGGGGATTTGGGGAGCAGTACTTC | CASATGGFGEQYF
few | 15 | TRBD2 | TRBJ2-3 | TRBV28 | TGTGCCAGCAGTCGGAGGACTAGAAGCACAGATACGCAGTATTTT | CASSRRTRSTDTQYF
NA | 15 | NA | TRBJ1-6 | TRBV11-2 | TGTGCCAGCAGCTTAGATAGAGGGGGAGGCTCACCCCTCCACTTT | CASSLDRGGGSPLHF
NA | 14 | NA | TRBJ1-3 | TRBV5-1 | TGCGCCAGCAGCGATTCAGCTGGTGGAAACACCATATATTTT | CASSDSAGGNTIYF
NA | 12 | TRBD1 | TRBJ1-1 | TRBV28 | TGTGCCAGCAGGGGGACAGGGGAGGGAGCTTTCTTT | CASRGTGEGAFF
once | 14 | TRBD1 | TRBJ1-1 | TRBV28 | TGTGCCAGCAGCCCAGCGGGACAGAGGCTAAAAGCTTTCTTT | CASSPAGQRLKAFF
once | 15 | NA | TRBJ2-2 | TRBV4-3 | TGCGCCAGCAGCCAAAGGGGGGGGAACACCGGGGAGCTGTTTTTT | CASSQRGGNTGELFF
NA | 13 | NA | TRBJ2-7 | TRBV7-2 | TGTGCCAGCAGCTTAACGGCTCGGTACGAGCAGTACTTC | CASSLTARYEQYF
NA | 14 | NA | TRBJ2-3 | TRBV15 | TGTGCCACCAGCCGGCGGAGGGGGACAGATACGCAGTATTTT | CATSRRRGTDTQYF
once | 17 | TRBD2 | TRBJ2-7 | TRBV28 | TGTGCCAGCAGTCAAACCTCTCGGACTAGCGGGAGCTACGAGCAGTACTTC | CASSQTSRTSGSYEQYF
few | 18 | NA | TRBJ1-1 | TRBV6-2/TRBV6-3 | TGTGCCAGCAGCAACGAAGAGTTCACAGAGATTATGAACACTGAAGCTTTCTTT | CASSNEEFTEIMNTEAFF
NA | 12 | NA | TRBJ2-3 | TRBV4-2 | TGTGCCAGCAGCCAAGGGGCAGATACGCAGTATTTT | CASSQGADTQYF
NA | 13 | NA | TRBJ2-7 | TRBV24-1 | TGTGCCACCAGTGAGGGGAGCTCCTACGAGCAGTACTTC | CATSEGSSYEQYF
NA | 14 | NA | TRBJ2-3 | TRBV18 | TGTGCCAGCTCCCGGGGGGCAAGCACAGATACGCAGTATTTT | CASSRGASTDTQYF
NA | 17 | NA | TRBJ2-3 | TRBV28 | TGTGCCAGCAGTTCCCCCGCCACTAGACTAAATACAGATACGCAGTATTTT | CASSSPATRLNTDTQYF